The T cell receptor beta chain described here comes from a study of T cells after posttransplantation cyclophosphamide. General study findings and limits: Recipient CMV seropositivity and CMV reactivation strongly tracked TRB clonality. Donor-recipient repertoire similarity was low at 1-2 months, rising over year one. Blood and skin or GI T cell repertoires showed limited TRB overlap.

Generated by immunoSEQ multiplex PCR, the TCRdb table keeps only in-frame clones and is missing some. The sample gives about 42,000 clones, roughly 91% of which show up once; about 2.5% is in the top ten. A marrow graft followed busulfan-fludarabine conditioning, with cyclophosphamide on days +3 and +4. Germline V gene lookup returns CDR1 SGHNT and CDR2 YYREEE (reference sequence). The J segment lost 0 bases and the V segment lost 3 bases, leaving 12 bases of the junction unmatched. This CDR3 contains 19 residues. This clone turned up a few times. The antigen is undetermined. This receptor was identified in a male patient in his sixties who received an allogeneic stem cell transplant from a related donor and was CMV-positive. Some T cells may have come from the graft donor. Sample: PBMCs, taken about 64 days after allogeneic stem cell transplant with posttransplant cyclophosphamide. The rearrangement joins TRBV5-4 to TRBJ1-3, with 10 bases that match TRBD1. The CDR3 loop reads CASSSVPGQGPSSGNTIYF. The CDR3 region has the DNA TGTGCCAGCAGCTCGGTCCCGGGACAGGGGCCGAGCTCTGGAAACACCATATATTTT.